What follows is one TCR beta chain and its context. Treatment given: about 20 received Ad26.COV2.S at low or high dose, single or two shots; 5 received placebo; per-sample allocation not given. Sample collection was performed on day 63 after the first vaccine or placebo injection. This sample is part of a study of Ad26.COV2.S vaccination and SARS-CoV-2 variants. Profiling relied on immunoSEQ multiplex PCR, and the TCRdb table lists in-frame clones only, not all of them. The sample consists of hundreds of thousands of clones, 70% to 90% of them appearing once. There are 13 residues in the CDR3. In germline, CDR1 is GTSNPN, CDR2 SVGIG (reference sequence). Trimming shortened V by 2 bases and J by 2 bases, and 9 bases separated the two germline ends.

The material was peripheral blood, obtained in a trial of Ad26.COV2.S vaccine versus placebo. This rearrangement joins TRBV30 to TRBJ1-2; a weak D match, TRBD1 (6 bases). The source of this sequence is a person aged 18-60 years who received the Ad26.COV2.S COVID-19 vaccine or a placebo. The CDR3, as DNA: TGTGCCTGGAGTCTCGACAGGAACTATGGCTACACCTTC. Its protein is CAWSLDRNYGYTF.